The present entry profiles one T cell receptor (beta chain) with its context. The assay was immunoSEQ multiplex PCR, and TCRdb's table has in-frame clones only and misses some. In the table there are around 95,000 clones, around 82% of which are singletons. V lost 4 bases and J lost 2, with 5 bases in between. Germline CDR1 SGHRS, CDR2 YFSETQ. This CDR3 region has 12 residues. This record comes from a study of radiotherapy plus CTLA-4 blockade in lung cancer. This specimen consisted of peripheral blood, obtained from a patient treated with radiotherapy plus ipilimumab. The J gene is TRBJ2-3, the V gene TRBV5-1; D ambiguous. The sequence was collected from a human donor with non-small cell lung cancer who had stable disease on radiotherapy plus ipilimumab. CDR3: CASSPNTDTQYF. In nucleotides, the CDR3 is TGCGCCAGCAGCCCCAACACAGATACGCAGTATTTT.